This TCR beta chain was sequenced in a study of T cell responses to AZD1222 COVID-19 vaccine (TCRdb year 2021). As for the study more broadly: AZD1222 recipients with second doses at about 4 weeks or about 12 weeks were pooled, because spike-specific TCR depth and breadth did not differ between schedules. Enrollment into the trials was organized by age into subgroups of 18-55, 56-69 and 70-plus years, and those subgroups contained roughly 160, 29 and 62 TCR-sequenced participants, respectively. A total of about 240 trial participants underwent TCR sequencing, of whom roughly 210 received two doses of AZD1222 and about 25 received two doses of the MenACWY control vaccine.

The CDR3 regions of human TCRbeta chains were subjected to immunosequencing. On the study's bioinformatics: Repertoire TCRs were matched against a reference library of SARS-CoV-2-specific TCRs generated with the MIRA antigen-specificity platform. Breadth meant the fraction of unique TCRs that were SARS-CoV-2-associated, whereas depth meant the fraction of total T cells that were SARS-CoV-2-associated. Using the MIRA data, each spike-specific TCR was assigned both to the spike region to which the TCR was reactive and to a CD4 or CD8 class. Log10-transformed breadth and depth values were compared by one-way ANOVA with Sidak's multiple comparisons tests. This immuneACCESS table, as held by TCRdb, lists in-frame sequences with V and J called but not all clones. Of the missing ones, under half trace to an unresolved V gene in checked studies; the others have no known cause. V, J and clone size derive from that table, while D and trimming were established from the DNA sequence. This sample holds about 140,000 clones; about nine tenths were observed only once. The ten biggest clones cover roughly 3.1% of the sample.

Per the germline V gene, SGHRS is the CDR1 and YFSETQ is the CDR2. There are 15 amino acids in the CDR3, from cysteine to phenylalanine inclusive. The retained sequence is limited to the CDR3, 45 bases, with the frame set at the first base. The germline V end is reduced by 1 base and the J end by 6 bases; junction bases left unmatched: 6. As for this clone: Its antigen remains unidentified. Base qualities are not recorded, but no much larger clone differs from it by a single base.

Broader findings and caveats from the paper: Because no day 14 peak-response samples were available, the repertoires could be characterized only after the peak T cell response. Participants were mostly white British and included more females than males, and it was suggested by the authors that clonal diversity may have been underestimated. The 56-69-year group was small, and its depth increase did not reach significance, likely because of low power. CD4 TCRs associated with the vaccine covered the entire spike protein, and the dominant responses were in regions 160-218 and 743-854. Reportedly, almost half of the unique spike-specific TCRs recognized epitopes lying outside the regions that are mutated in the B.1.351 and B.1.1.7 variants. Conclusions about previously exposed vaccinees are limited, since just a handful of AZD1222 recipients were seropositive for SARS-CoV-2 at baseline. After two AZD1222 doses, spike-specific TCR breadth and depth were significantly higher than at day 0 and than in MenACWY recipients.

The time point label corresponds to: baseline before first vaccination. Vaccinee samples came from UK trials COV001 and COV002, including a single-blind randomized controlled phase 2/3 trial of AZD1222 (ChAdOx1 nCoV-19) in healthy adults. For TCRbeta chain sequencing, PBMC samples were collected from trial participants at day 0 and at day 28 after the second dose. Material: peripheral blood, obtained on day 0 of AZD1222 vaccination. Rearrangement joined TRBV5-1 to TRBJ2-5; 10 of the junction bases match TRBD1. The TCR comes from an adult in good health. The DNA sequence follows: TGCGCCAGCAGCTTGTTGGGACAGGGGTCGAAGACCCAGTACTTC. Translated, it gives CASSLLGQGSKTQYF.